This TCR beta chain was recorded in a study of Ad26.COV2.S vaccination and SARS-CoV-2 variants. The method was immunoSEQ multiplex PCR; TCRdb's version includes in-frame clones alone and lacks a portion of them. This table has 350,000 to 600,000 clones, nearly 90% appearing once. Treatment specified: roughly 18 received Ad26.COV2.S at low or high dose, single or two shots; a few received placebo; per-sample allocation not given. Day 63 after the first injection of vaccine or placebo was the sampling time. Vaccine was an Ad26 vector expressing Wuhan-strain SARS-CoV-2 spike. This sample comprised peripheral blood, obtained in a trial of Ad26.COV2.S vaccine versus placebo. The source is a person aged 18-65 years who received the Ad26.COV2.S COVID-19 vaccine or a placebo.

CDR3 sequence reads: CASRDHLGNSPLHF. Here the CDR3 DNA reads TGTGCCAGCAGGGACCACTTGGGCAATTCACCCCTCCACTTT. The rearrangement links TRBV6-4 to TRBJ1-6; D not resolved. Trimming stripped 6 bases from V and 7 bases from J, with 13 bases between. CDR3 length: 14 amino acids. Looked up from germline, CDR1 is MRHNA and CDR2 is SNTAGT.